This TCR beta chain was sequenced during a study of blood T cell repertoires in COVID-19. Generated by immunoSEQ multiplex PCR, the TCRdb table keeps only in-frame clones and is missing some. In the table there are fewer than 100,000 clones, about 85% of which are singletons. CDR1 and CDR2 from the germline V gene are LGHDT and YNNKEL (reference sequence). V lost 1 base and J 6 bases, leaving 8 bases between the germline ends. CDR3 size: 13 residues. The rearrangement uses TRBV3-1 (or the pseudogene TRBV3-2) and TRBJ2-3; the D gene is possibly TRBD1 (5 bases). Sequencing was carried out using peripheral blood. The sequence derives from a man aged 55 to 70 with acute or convalescent COVID-19. The CDR3 DNA sequence: TGTGCCAGCAGCCAAGTAGGGGCCGATACGCAGTATTTT. Encoded protein: CASSQVGADTQYF.